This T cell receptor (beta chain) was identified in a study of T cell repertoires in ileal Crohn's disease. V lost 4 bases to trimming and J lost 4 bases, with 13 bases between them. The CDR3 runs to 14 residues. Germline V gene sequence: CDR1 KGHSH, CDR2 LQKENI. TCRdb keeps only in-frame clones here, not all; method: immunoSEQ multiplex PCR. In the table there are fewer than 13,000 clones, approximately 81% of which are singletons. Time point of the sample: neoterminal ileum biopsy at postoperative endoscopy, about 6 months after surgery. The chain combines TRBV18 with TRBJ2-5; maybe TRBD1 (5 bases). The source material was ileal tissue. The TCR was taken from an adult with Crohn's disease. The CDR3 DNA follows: TGTGCCAGCTCACGCCCAGGGTTATCAGAGACCCAGTACTTC. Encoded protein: CASSRPGLSETQYF.